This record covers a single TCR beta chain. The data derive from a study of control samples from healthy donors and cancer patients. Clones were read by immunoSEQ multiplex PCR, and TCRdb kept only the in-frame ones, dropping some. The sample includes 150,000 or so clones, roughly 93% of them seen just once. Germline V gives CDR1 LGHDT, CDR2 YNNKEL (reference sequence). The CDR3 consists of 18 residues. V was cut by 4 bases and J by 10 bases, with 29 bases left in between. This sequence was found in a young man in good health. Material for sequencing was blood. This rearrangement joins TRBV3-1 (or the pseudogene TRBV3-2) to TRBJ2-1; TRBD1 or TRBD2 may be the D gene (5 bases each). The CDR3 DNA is TGTGCCAGCAGCCCAGTGGGGGTGGGGATATCATCCCTGGGGGAGCAGTTCTTC. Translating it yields CASSPVGVGISSLGEQFF.